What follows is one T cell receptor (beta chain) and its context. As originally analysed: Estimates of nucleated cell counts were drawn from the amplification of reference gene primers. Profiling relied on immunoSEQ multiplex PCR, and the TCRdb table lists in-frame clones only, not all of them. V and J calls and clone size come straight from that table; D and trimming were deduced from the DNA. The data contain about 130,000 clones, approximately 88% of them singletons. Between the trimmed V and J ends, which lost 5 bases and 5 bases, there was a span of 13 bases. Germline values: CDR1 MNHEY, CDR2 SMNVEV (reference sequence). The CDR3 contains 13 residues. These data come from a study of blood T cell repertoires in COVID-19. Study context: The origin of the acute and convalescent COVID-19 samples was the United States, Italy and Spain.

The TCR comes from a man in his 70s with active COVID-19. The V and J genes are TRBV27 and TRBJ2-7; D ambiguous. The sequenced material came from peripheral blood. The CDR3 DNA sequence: TGTGCCAGCAGTGTTAGCCTCGACGACGAGCAGTACTTC. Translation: CASSVSLDDEQYF.